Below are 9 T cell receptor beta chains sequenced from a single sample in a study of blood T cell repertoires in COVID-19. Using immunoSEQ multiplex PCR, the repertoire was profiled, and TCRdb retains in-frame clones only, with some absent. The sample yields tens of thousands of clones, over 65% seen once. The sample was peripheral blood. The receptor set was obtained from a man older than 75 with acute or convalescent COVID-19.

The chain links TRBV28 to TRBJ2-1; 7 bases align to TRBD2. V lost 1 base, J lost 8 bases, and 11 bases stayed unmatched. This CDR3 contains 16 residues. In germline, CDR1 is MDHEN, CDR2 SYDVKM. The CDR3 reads CASSLFGTSVTHEQFF. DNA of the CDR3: TGTGCCAGCAGTTTATTTGGAACTAGCGTCACCCATGAGCAGTTCTTC.

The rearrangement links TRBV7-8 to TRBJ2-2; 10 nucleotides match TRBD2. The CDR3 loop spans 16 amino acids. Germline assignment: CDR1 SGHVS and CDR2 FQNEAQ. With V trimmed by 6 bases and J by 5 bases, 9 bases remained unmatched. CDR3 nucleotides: TGTGCCAGCAGACCGAGCGGGAGGGCGTATACCGGGGAGCTGTTTTTT. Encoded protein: CASRPSGRAYTGELFF.

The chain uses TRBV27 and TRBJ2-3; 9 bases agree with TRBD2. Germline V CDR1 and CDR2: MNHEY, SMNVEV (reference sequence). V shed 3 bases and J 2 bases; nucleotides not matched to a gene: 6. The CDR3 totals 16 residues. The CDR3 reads CASSLIAGDYTDTQYF. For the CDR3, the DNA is TGTGCCAGCAGTTTGATAGCGGGGGACTACACAGATACGCAGTATTTT.

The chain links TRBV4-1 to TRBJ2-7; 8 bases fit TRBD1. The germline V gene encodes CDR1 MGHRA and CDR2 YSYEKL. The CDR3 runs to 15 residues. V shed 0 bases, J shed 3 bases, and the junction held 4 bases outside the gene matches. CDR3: CASSQDNRGYYEQYF. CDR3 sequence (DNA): TGCGCCAGCAGCCAAGACAACAGGGGGTACTACGAGCAGTACTTC.

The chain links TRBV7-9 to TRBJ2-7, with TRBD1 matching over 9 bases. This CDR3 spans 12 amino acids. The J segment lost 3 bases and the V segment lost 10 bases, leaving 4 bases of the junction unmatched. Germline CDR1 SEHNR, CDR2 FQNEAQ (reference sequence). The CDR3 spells CATQTGGYEQYF. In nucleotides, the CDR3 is TGTGCCACCCAGACAGGGGGCTACGAGCAGTACTTC.

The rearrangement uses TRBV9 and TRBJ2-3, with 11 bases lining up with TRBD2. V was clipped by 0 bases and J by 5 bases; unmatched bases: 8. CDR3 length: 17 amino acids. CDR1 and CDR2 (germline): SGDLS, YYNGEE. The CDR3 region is CASSVGRVAGGKDTQYF. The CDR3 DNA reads TGTGCCAGCAGCGTAGGTCGGGTAGCGGGAGGGAAAGATACGCAGTATTTT.

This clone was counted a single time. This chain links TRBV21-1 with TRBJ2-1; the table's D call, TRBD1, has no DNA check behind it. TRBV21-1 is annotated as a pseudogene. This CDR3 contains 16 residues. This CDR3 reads CASSKVVGVRPNEQFF. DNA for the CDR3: TGTGCCAGCAGCAAAGTCGTAGGGGTAAGGCCCAATGAGCAGTTCTTC.

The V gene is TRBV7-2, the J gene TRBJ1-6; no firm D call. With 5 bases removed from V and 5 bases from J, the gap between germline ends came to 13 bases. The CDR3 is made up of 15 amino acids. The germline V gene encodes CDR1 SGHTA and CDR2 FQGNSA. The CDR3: CASSIEGGNNSPLHF. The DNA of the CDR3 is TGTGCCAGCAGCATAGAGGGAGGGAATAATTCACCCCTCCACTTT.

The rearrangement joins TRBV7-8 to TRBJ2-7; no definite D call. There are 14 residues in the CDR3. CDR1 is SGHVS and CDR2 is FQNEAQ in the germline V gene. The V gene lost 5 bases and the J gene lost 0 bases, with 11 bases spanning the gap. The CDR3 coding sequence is TGTGCCAGCAGCCCTAGGTGGCTCTCCTACGAGCAGTACTTC. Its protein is CASSPRWLSYEQYF.